The 30 T cell receptor beta chains given below trace back to one sample, sequenced in a study of T cell changes during pregnancy in multiple sclerosis. Profiled with immunoSEQ multiplex PCR; TCRdb holds only in-frame clones, not every one. In the table there are roughly 48,000 clones, 85% to 95% of which are singletons. The sample here was CD4+ T cells from peripheral blood mononuclear cells, taken in the second trimester of pregnancy. These receptors were collected from a female donor in good health, enrolled as a control in a pregnancy study.

Points on this clone: The junction shows a germline mismatch at one end, possibly a read error. This sequence joins TRBV5-5 and TRBJ1-6; tentative D call: TRBD1 (5 bases). CDR1 and CDR2 from the germline V gene are SGHKS and YYEKEE (reference sequence). The CDR3 extends over 16 amino acids. In nucleotides, the CDR3 is TGTGCCAGCAGCCTAACCCCAGGGAATCTAAATTCCCCCCTCCACTTT. Protein product: CASSLTPGNLNSPLHF.

V usage is TRBV9 and J usage is TRBJ1-1; TRBD1 is a possible D gene (6 bases). Germline V gene data show CDR1 as SGDLS and CDR2 as YYNGEE. V shed 8 bases and J shed 0 bases, with 17 bases lying between them. The CDR3 consists of 15 residues. In DNA form, the CDR3 reads TGTGCCAGTGCCCGGGGGGGGCAGATGAACACTGAAGCTTTCTTT. As protein: CASARGGQMNTEAFF.

In its sample, this clone was seen a few times. The rearrangement uses TRBV15 and TRBJ1-5; 8 bases agree with TRBD1. With 3 bases clipped from V and 7 bases from J, the junction kept 8 bases outside the gene matches. CDR3 size: 15 residues. Germline CDR1 is LNHNV and CDR2 is YYDKDF (reference sequence). CDR3 nucleotide sequence: TGTGCCACCAGCAGCCAGACAGGGGTAGGACAGCCCCAGCATTTT. Its translation is CATSSQTGVGQPQHF.

The V gene is TRBV5-4, the J gene TRBJ2-3; TRBD1 might be the D (5 bases). The CDR3 contains 15 residues. V gave up 3 bases and J gave up 2 bases, with 13 bases separating them. The V gene's germline CDR1 is SGHNT and CDR2 YYREEE (reference sequence). The CDR3 bases are TGTGCCAGCAGCTCGCGACAGCCTCTCACAGATACGCAGTATTTT. It codes for CASSSRQPLTDTQYF.

The chain combines TRBV5-5 with TRBJ1-5; D is unresolved. This CDR3 comprises 15 residues. The V gene lost 1 base and the J gene lost 0 bases, with 8 bases spanning the gap. CDR1 is SGHKS and CDR2 is YYEKEE in the germline V gene (reference sequence). The CDR3: CASSLSRNSNQPQHF. CDR3 coding DNA: TGTGCCAGCAGCTTGTCCAGGAATAGCAATCAGCCCCAGCATTTT.

This chain connects TRBV5-1 to TRBJ2-2; 8 bases are a match to TRBD1. This CDR3 is 16 amino acids long. Trimming cost V 0 bases and J 1 base; bases outside gene matches: 2. CDR1 SGHRS and CDR2 YFSETQ come from the germline V gene. CDR3 amino acids: CASSLAGQGNTGELFF. CDR3 bases: TGCGCCAGCAGCTTGGCCGGACAGGGGAACACCGGGGAGCTGTTTTTT.

This chain uses TRBV28 with TRBJ1-3; D not certain. CDR1 MDHEN and CDR2 SYDVKM come from the germline V gene. This CDR3 region has 15 residues. Trimming pared 3 bases from V and 1 base from J, leaving 10 bases between. The CDR3 here is CASSFPGISGNTIYF. For the CDR3, the DNA is TGTGCCAGCAGTTTCCCGGGGATTTCTGGAAACACCATATATTTT.

V gene TRBV7-2 combines with J gene TRBJ2-7; 9 bases align to TRBD2. V shed 1 base, J shed 5 bases, and the junction held 9 bases outside the gene matches. The germline V gene encodes CDR1 SGHTA and CDR2 FQGNSA. The CDR3 contains 16 residues. CDR3 in DNA: TGTGCCAGCAGCTTAGGTAGCGGGAGTTTAACCAACGAGCAGTACTTC. Translated: CASSLGSGSLTNEQYF.

The V and J genes are TRBV7-2 and TRBJ2-1, with D perhaps TRBD1 (6 bases). V was trimmed by 5 bases and J by 16 bases, leaving 24 bases between them. CDR3 size: 14 residues. Germline V CDR1 and CDR2: SGHTA, FQGNSA. In DNA form, the CDR3 reads TGTGCCAGCAGCGAGATCCGCCGGACAGCCGTTACATTCTTC. Translating it yields CASSEIRRTAVTFF.

The CDR3 region is CASSPSVQGAGYGYTF. CDR3 DNA: TGTGCCAGCTCACCGTCCGTTCAGGGGGCAGGCTATGGCTACACCTTC. The rearrangement joins TRBV18 to TRBJ1-2, with 8 positions matching TRBD1. CDR1 and CDR2 (germline): KGHSH, LQKENI. The CDR3 has 16 amino acids. The ends lost 3 bases at V and 4 bases at J; junction bases unmatched: 10.

The J gene is TRBJ1-5, the V gene TRBV7-8; TRBD1 agrees at 11 bases. The CDR3 sequence is 18 residues long. The germline gives CDR1 SGHVS, CDR2 FQNEAQ. With 1 base clipped from V and 6 bases from J, the junction kept 11 bases outside the gene matches. CDR3 in DNA: TGTGCCAGCAGCTTAGAGGCTTCCGGGACAGGGGGTAGTCAGCCCCAGCATTTT. Protein: CASSLEASGTGGSQPQHF.

This chain connects TRBV2 to TRBJ2-2; the match to TRBD1 covers 9 bases. There are 15 residues in the CDR3. Germline-derived CDR1 and CDR2 are SNHLY and FYNNEI. V was clipped by 5 bases and J by 2 bases; unmatched bases: 3. The CDR3: CASSSQGANTGELFF. DNA of the CDR3: TGTGCCAGCAGTTCACAGGGGGCAAACACCGGGGAGCTGTTTTTT.

The chain links TRBV5-4 to TRBJ2-6; 10 positions match TRBD1. Germline CDR1 is SGHNT and CDR2 is YYREEE (reference sequence). V trimming: 4 bases; J trimming: 0 bases; junction bases outside the gene matches: 4. The CDR3 consists of 17 residues. In nucleotides, the CDR3 is TGTGCCAGCAGCCCAGGACAGGGGGACTCTGGGGCCAACGTCCTGACTTTC. Its translation: CASSPGQGDSGANVLTF.

The CDR3 spells CASSDLRLAGGSSYNEQFF. In DNA form, the CDR3 reads TGTGCCAGCAGTGATCTCCGACTAGCGGGTGGGAGCTCCTACAATGAGCAGTTCTTC. J is TRBJ2-1 and V is TRBV6-4, with 10 bases aligning to TRBD2. Losses at the gene ends were 3 bases for V and 0 bases for J; bases not matched to a gene: 11. This CDR3 is built from 19 residues. Germline loops: CDR1 MRHNA, CDR2 SNTAGT.

This rearrangement joins TRBV15 to TRBJ2-2; 7 positions agree with TRBD2. Germline assignment: CDR1 LNHNV and CDR2 YYDKDF (reference sequence). V lost 0 bases to trimming and J lost 6 bases; unmatched junction nucleotides: 4. This CDR3 has 15 amino acids. The CDR3 DNA sequence: TGTGCCACCAGCAGAGATATCACTAGCGCCGGGGAGCTGTTTTTT. Protein sequence: CATSRDITSAGELFF.

The rearrangement links TRBV18 to TRBJ1-3; possible D gene TRBD1, 5 bases. There are 15 residues in the CDR3. CDR1 is KGHSH and CDR2 is LQKENI in the germline V gene. V was shortened by 3 bases and J by 0 bases, with 9 bases between the two germline ends. In nucleotides, the CDR3 is TGTGCCAGCTCACCTACAGGCTCCTCTGGAAACACCATATATTTT. Protein product: CASSPTGSSGNTIYF.

The genes are TRBV11-2 and TRBJ2-3; possibly TRBD1 for D (6 bases). Germline V gives CDR1 SGHAT, CDR2 FQNNGV. Trimming left V 5 bases short and J 1 base short, with 13 bases between. This CDR3 has 15 residues. DNA of the CDR3: TGTGCCAGCAGCCCGGGACATCGCCGCACAGATACGCAGTATTTT. Its protein product is CASSPGHRRTDTQYF.

The chain joins TRBV2 to TRBJ2-2; tentative D call: TRBD2 (6 bases). Trimming took 4 bases from V and 6 from J, leaving 18 bases between them. From germline, CDR1 is SNHLY and CDR2 FYNNEI. The CDR3 has 16 residues. The CDR3 DNA reads TGTGCCAGCAGTGGATCGGTGGGACCGGGGGCCGGGGAGCTGTTTTTT. Translation gives CASSGSVGPGAGELFF.

The CDR3 coding sequence is TGTGCCAGCAGCTGGACAGGGCAGGGTCAGCCCCAGCATTTT. It yields the protein CASSWTGQGQPQHF. The chain combines TRBV7-8 with TRBJ1-5; 8 nucleotides line up with TRBD1. The trim removed 4 bases at V and 6 bases at J, leaving 5 bases unmatched. In germline, CDR1 is SGHVS, CDR2 FQNEAQ. This CDR3 spans 14 amino acids.

The chain couples TRBV19 to TRBJ2-1; 9 positions match TRBD1. The CDR3 is made up of 14 amino acids. In germline, CDR1 is LNHDA, CDR2 SQIVND (reference sequence). V gave up 6 bases and J gave up 5 bases; unmatched junction bases: 5. CDR3 coding DNA: TGTGCCAGTAGACGGACAGGGGTCGACAATGAGCAGTTCTTC. Translating it yields CASRRTGVDNEQFF.

This chain joins TRBV11-2 and TRBJ2-2, with TRBD2 matching 8 bases. The CDR3 has 15 residues. The germline CDR1 and CDR2 sequences are SGHAT and FQNNGV. Unmatched junction bases numbered 4, after V lost 3 bases and J lost 4 bases. The DNA of the CDR3 is TGTGCCAGCAGCTTCGGGGGGGGGCCCACCGGGGAGCTGTTTTTT. Its translation is CASSFGGGPTGELFF. Together with reference TRBV11-2 and TRBJ2-2, the CDR3 gives the full variable domain: EAGVAQSPRYKIIEKRQSVAFWCNPISGHATLYWYQQILGQGPKLLIQFQNNGVVDDSQLPKDRFSAERLKGVDSTLKIQPAKLEDSAVYLCASSFGGGPTGELFFGEGSRLTVL.

V gene TRBV5-1 combines with J gene TRBJ2-1; 14 bases are shared with TRBD2. Germline V gene lookup returns CDR1 SGHRS and CDR2 YFSETQ. The CDR3 has 15 residues. J gave up 10 bases and V 3 bases, and 6 bases lay outside the gene matches. The CDR3 spells CASSSGLAGAEEQFF. The CDR3 DNA reads TGCGCCAGCAGCTCGGGACTAGCGGGAGCGGAAGAGCAGTTCTTC. Full variable domain (missing parts from reference TRBV5-1 and TRBJ2-1): KAGVTQTPRYLIKTRGQQVTLSCSPISGHRSVSWYQQTPGQGLQFLFEYFSETQRNKGNFPGRFSGRQFSNSRSEMNVSTLELGDSALYLCASSSGLAGAEEQFFGPGTRLTVL.

The chain carries TRBV2 and TRBJ1-5, with D perhaps matching TRBD1 (5 bases). V lost 5 bases and J lost 7, with 15 bases in between. Germline V lookup: CDR1 SNHLY, CDR2 FYNNEI. The CDR3 length is 14 residues. CDR3 amino acids: CASSPHAGGQPQHF. CDR3 DNA sequence: TGTGCCAGCAGTCCCCACGCCGGGGGACAGCCCCAGCATTTT.

The rearrangement uses TRBV19 and TRBJ1-4; TRBD1 might be the D (5 bases). V was pared by 8 bases and J by 3 bases, with 7 bases between. This CDR3 comprises 12 residues. The germline gives CDR1 LNHDA, CDR2 SQIVND (reference sequence). The CDR3 sequence: CASSTANEKLFF. Here the CDR3 DNA reads TGTGCCAGTTCGACAGCTAATGAAAAACTGTTTTTT.

The chain recombines TRBV4-3 with TRBJ2-7, with TRBD1 matching 9 bases. The CDR3 runs to 15 residues. Germline assignment: CDR1 LGHNA and CDR2 YSLEER. Trimming at V came to 4 bases and at J to 3 bases, leaving 7 bases not matched to a gene. The CDR3 is CASSLTGQGGYEQYF. CDR3 coding DNA: TGCGCCAGCAGCCTGACGGGACAGGGTGGCTACGAGCAGTACTTC.

The chain couples TRBV10-3 to TRBJ2-1, with TRBD2 as a possible D gene (5 bases). CDR1 is ENHRY, CDR2 SYGVKD, per germline. The V and J ends lost 11 bases and 6 bases respectively, with 8 bases between them. There are 10 residues in the CDR3. The CDR3 DNA follows: TGTGCCTCACGGGGCAATGAGCAGTTCTTC. Amino acids: CASRGNEQFF.

This clone appeared a single time. The chain is built from TRBV6-1 and TRBJ2-7; 7 bases line up with TRBD2. Germline V gene lookup returns CDR1 MNHNS and CDR2 SASEGT. The trim removed 7 bases at V and 5 bases at J, leaving 8 bases unmatched. CDR3 length: 13 amino acids. CDR3 coding DNA: TGTGCCAGCACTCGGGGGGAAGGGCACGAGCAGTACTTC. Protein product: CASTRGEGHEQYF.

The V gene is TRBV27, the J gene TRBJ2-3, with 9 positions matching TRBD2. Trimming took 0 bases from V and 2 from J; bases not matched to a gene: 9. Germline CDR1 is MNHEY and CDR2 is SMNVEV (reference sequence). The CDR3 runs to 18 residues. The CDR3 bases are TGTGCCAGCAGTTTATCCCGTCTGCGGGAGGGATACACAGATACGCAGTATTTT. Translation: CASSLSRLREGYTDTQYF.

This chain joins TRBV28 and TRBJ2-7, with D possibly TRBD2 on 5 matching bases. Trimming removed 6 bases at V and 2 bases at J, with 23 bases between. The germline CDR1 and CDR2 sequences are MDHEN and SYDVKM. This CDR3 has 17 residues. In DNA, the CDR3 is TGTGCCAGCAGCTCGGCTGGACTCGGACTCCACGCCTACGAGCAGTACTTC. As protein: CASSSAGLGLHAYEQYF.

The chain employs TRBV27 and TRBJ1-5, with 7 bases aligning to TRBD1. J gave up 2 bases and V 3 bases, and 1 base lay outside the gene matches. The CDR3 is 14 amino acids. From germline, CDR1 is MNHEY and CDR2 SMNVEV (reference sequence). CDR3 nucleotides: TGTGCCAGCAGTTTTGGACAGGGCAATCAGCCCCAGCATTTT. Translated: CASSFGQGNQPQHF.